This entry lists 30 T cell receptor beta chains sequenced from one sample in a study of T cells in Graves' hyperthyroidism and ophthalmopathy. Researchers took RNA transcripts and amplified the TCR beta CDR3 regions from them. The HTBI primer set served for first-round RT-PCR of the TCR CDR3. TCRdb processed the multiplex PCR reads anew with MiXCR; each CDR3 protein has one entry. The repertoire includes approximately 350,000 distinct CDR3 sequences, 12% to 15% of them detected once, and roughly a fifth sits in the top ten. The sample was blood. These receptors came from a woman aged 55 to 70 with Graves' ophthalmopathy.

This clonotype showed up just a few times. This rearrangement joins TRBV5-4 to TRBJ2-7; D is possibly TRBD1 or TRBD2 (5 bases each). This CDR3 region has 14 residues. V was clipped by 4 bases and J by 7 bases, with 18 bases between them. Germline V gives CDR1 SGHNT, CDR2 YYREEE (reference sequence). The CDR3 here is CASSLAGTPGEQYF. CDR3 sequence (DNA): TGTGCCAGCAGCCTAGCCGGGACCCCTGGGGAGCAGTACTTC. Using reference TRBV5-4 and TRBJ2-7 for the parts outside the CDR3, the full variable domain is ETGVTQSPTHLIKTRGQQVTLRCSSQSGHNTVSWYQQALGQGPQFIFQYYREEENGRGNFPPRFSGLQFPNYSSELNVNALELDDSALYLCASSLAGTPGEQYFGPGTRLTVT.

This clonotype appeared many times. The CDR3 DNA reads TGTGCCAGCAGCCCGCCGACAGGAGGGAGCACTGAAGCTTTCTTT. Translating gives CASSPPTGGSTEAFF. The chain carries TRBV12-3 or TRBV12-4 and TRBJ1-1, with a tentative D call TRBD1 (6 bases). The CDR3 sequence is 15 residues long. With 6 bases removed from V and 4 bases from J, the gap between germline ends came to 18 bases.

The chain employs TRBV9 and TRBJ1-1; maybe TRBD1 (5 bases). Trimming took off 4 bases at V and 5 bases at J, with 15 bases between the two ends. Germline V CDR1 and CDR2: SGDLS, YYNGEE. This CDR3 is built from 14 residues. As DNA, the CDR3 is TGTGCCAGCAGCATGACACAGGTACCTACTGAAGCTTTCTTT. The encoded protein is CASSMTQVPTEAFF.

This sequence joins TRBV9 and TRBJ2-1; either TRBD1 or TRBD2 may supply D (5 bases each). V lost 0 bases and J lost 2, with 9 bases in between. The germline V gene has CDR1 SGDLS and CDR2 YYNGEE. This CDR3 region has 15 residues. The CDR3 bases are TGTGCCAGCAGCGTAGTGCCGGGACCCTACAATGAGCAGTTCTTC. As protein: CASSVVPGPYNEQFF.

The sample holds many counts of this clonotype. The V call is TRBV18, the J call TRBJ2-5; D gene unclear. In germline, CDR1 is KGHSH, CDR2 LQKENI. Between the trimmed V and J ends, which lost 3 bases and 3 bases, there was a span of 11 bases. The CDR3 is made up of 14 amino acids. The CDR3 sequence: CASSPLQTKETQYF. In nucleotides, the CDR3 is TGTGCCAGCTCACCGCTACAGACGAAAGAGACCCAGTACTTC. The whole variable domain, filled in from reference TRBV18 and TRBJ2-5, reads NAGVMQNPRHLVRRRGQEARLRCSPMKGHSHVYWYRQLPEEGLKFMVYLQKENIIDESGMPKERFSAEFPKEGPSILRIQQVVRGDSAAYFCASSPLQTKETQYFGPGTRLLVL.

This clonotype was seen repeatedly, ten times or more. The V call is TRBV28, the J call TRBJ2-3; 9 positions match TRBD2. The CDR3 sequence is 14 residues long. Trimming removed 10 bases from V and 2 bases from J; junction bases left unmatched: 7. Germline CDR1 and CDR2: MDHEN and SYDVKM. CDR3 bases: TGTGCCATTTCTAGGACTAGCGTCACAGATACGCAGTATTTT. Translating it yields CAISRTSVTDTQYF.

Concerning this clonotype itself: The junction and the germline gene differ at one end; a read error may be behind it. The chain carries TRBV2 and TRBJ2-3, with D perhaps being TRBD1 or TRBD2 (6 bases each). CDR1 and CDR2 from the germline V gene are SNHLY and FYNNEI. The CDR3 has 16 residues. The CDR3 nucleotides are TGTGCCATCAGTGAGTCGGGGGCAGGAGTACGAGATACGCAGTATTTT. It is translated as CAISESGAGVRDTQYF.

This clonotype was found a few times. As DNA, the CDR3 is TGTGCCACCAGTGATTTGGATAGCGGGACAAGGAATGAGCAGTTCTTC. Translated: CATSDLDSGTRNEQFF. This chain links TRBV24-1 with TRBJ2-1; TRBD2 agrees at 8 bases. The V segment lost 0 bases and the J segment 7 bases; nucleotides outside the gene matches: 7. Germline V lookup: CDR1 KGHDR, CDR2 SFDVKD. The CDR3 loop spans 16 amino acids.

This clonotype has ten or more counts. V gene TRBV28 combines with J gene TRBJ2-1; 10 nucleotides match TRBD2. Per the germline V gene, CDR1 is MDHEN and CDR2 is SYDVKM. This CDR3 contains 17 residues. The trim removed 1 base at V and 7 bases at J, leaving 10 bases unmatched. CDR3 in amino acids: CASSLFPSGRSGNEQFF. DNA of the CDR3: TGTGCCAGCAGTTTATTCCCTAGCGGGAGATCGGGAAATGAGCAGTTCTTC. Variable domain in full (rest from reference TRBV28 and TRBJ2-1): DVKVTQSSRYLVKRTGEKVFLECVQDMDHENMFWYRQDPGLGLRLIYFSYDVKMKEKGDIPEGYSVSREKKERFSLILESASTNQTSMYLCASSLFPSGRSGNEQFFGPGTRLTVL.

The table lists this clonotype with a few counts. The chain couples TRBV28 to TRBJ1-4, with 9 bases lining up with TRBD1. The V segment lost 6 bases and the J segment 6 bases; nucleotides outside the gene matches: 29. The CDR3 length is 22 residues. Germline-derived CDR1 and CDR2 are MDHEN and SYDVKM. CDR3 sequence: CASRRVPSGTRDRARLDEKLFF. The CDR3 bases are TGTGCCAGCAGGAGGGTCCCCAGCGGTACCCGGGACAGGGCGAGACTGGATGAAAAACTGTTTTTT.

The sample holds many counts of this clonotype. The junction departs from the called germline gene at one end, perhaps through a read error. This chain uses TRBV7-3 with TRBJ1-3; D is ambiguous. The CDR3 is 14 amino acids. Per germline, CDR1 SGHTA and CDR2 FQGTGA. This CDR3 reads CASSLTPSGNTIYF. CDR3 bases: TGTGCCAGCAGCCTAACACCGTCTGGAAACACCATATATTTT.

The CDR3: CASSYSPSGTDTQYF. The DNA for the CDR3 is TGTGCCAGCAGTTACTCCCCTAGCGGCACAGATACGCAGTATTTT. V is TRBV6-2 or TRBV6-3 and J is TRBJ2-3; perhaps TRBD2 as D (6 bases). CDR1 is MNHEY and CDR2 is SVGEGT in the germline V gene. The CDR3 runs to 15 residues. Trimming took off 0 bases at V and 1 base at J, with 8 bases between the two ends.

There are many counts of this clonotype. The chain uses TRBV14 and TRBJ1-1; TRBD1 is a possible D gene (5 bases). Germline V gives CDR1 SGHDN, CDR2 FVKESK. There are 15 residues in the CDR3. V dropped 8 bases and J dropped 5 bases, with 21 bases sitting between them. CDR3 sequence reads: CASAPRVGPWTEAFF. In DNA form, the CDR3 reads TGTGCCAGCGCACCTCGGGTGGGGCCCTGGACTGAAGCTTTCTTT.

This clonotype was observed many times. This chain connects TRBV6-1 to TRBJ2-3; no clear D gene. Trimming removed 1 base from V and 0 bases from J, with 11 bases in between. This CDR3 is built from 16 residues. Germline CDR1 reads MNHNS; CDR2 reads SASEGT. The CDR3 DNA reads as TGTGCCAGCAGTGAAGGGCCGGCGGCTAGCACAGATACGCAGTATTTT. It is translated as CASSEGPAASTDTQYF.

This clonotype appeared many times. The V call is TRBV20-1, the J call TRBJ2-3, with 7 bases fitting TRBD1. This CDR3 region has 14 residues. Germline V gene data show CDR1 as DFQATT and CDR2 as SNEGSKA (reference sequence). Trimming removed 0 bases from V and 3 bases from J; junction bases left unmatched: 3. The CDR3 bases are TGCAGTGCTAGAGATCTCAGGGGGACAGATACGCAGTATTTT. Amino acids: CSARDLRGTDTQYF.

This clonotype was detected ten times or more. This sequence joins TRBV6-2 or TRBV6-3 and TRBJ2-5; tentatively, D is TRBD1 or TRBD2 (5 bases each). The CDR3 is 15 residues long. Germline V gene data show CDR1 as MNHEY and CDR2 as SVGEGT. The V end lost 5 bases, the J end lost 2 bases, and 15 bases lay between the germline ends. The CDR3 DNA reads as TGTGCCAGCAGTCCCCCGGGACCCCTGCAAGAGACCCAGTACTTC. It specifies CASSPPGPLQETQYF.

This chain joins TRBV29-1 and TRBJ1-5; D is unresolved. This CDR3 comprises 12 residues. CDR1 and CDR2 (germline): SQVTM, ANQGSEA. Trimming took off 7 bases at V and 6 bases at J, with 13 bases between the two ends. CDR3 amino acids: CSATIPGQPQHF. In nucleotides, the CDR3 is TGCAGCGCCACAATACCGGGTCAGCCCCAGCATTTT.

There are many counts of this clonotype. This rearrangement joins TRBV6-1 to TRBJ2-3; no definite D call. Germline lookup yields CDR1 MNHNS and CDR2 SASEGT. V was pared by 5 bases and J by 0 bases, with 9 bases between. The CDR3 is made up of 14 amino acids. CDR3 DNA sequence: TGTGCCAGCAGTTATACGACTAGCACAGATACGCAGTATTTT. Protein sequence: CASSYTTSTDTQYF.

This clonotype was observed a handful of times. V gene TRBV6-1 combines with J gene TRBJ2-7; TRBD2 matches 10 bases. J was trimmed by 9 bases and V by 5 bases; bases with no gene match: 13. Per germline, CDR1 MNHNS and CDR2 SASEGT. The CDR3 runs 15 residues. CDR3 amino acids: CASSIGTSAGRVQYF. DNA of the CDR3: TGTGCCAGCAGTATTGGGACTAGCGCCGGCCGGGTGCAGTACTTC.

This clonotype was picked up many times. The chain uses TRBV3-1 and TRBJ1-1; 9 positions match TRBD1. V trimming: 4 bases; J trimming: 8 bases; junction bases outside the gene matches: 5. The germline V gene encodes CDR1 LGHDT and CDR2 YNNKEL (reference sequence). This CDR3 comprises 13 residues. The CDR3 sequence is CASSLKGTGEAFF. In nucleotides, the CDR3 is TGTGCCAGCAGCCTCAAAGGGACAGGGGAAGCTTTCTTT.

The chain recombines TRBV12-3 or TRBV12-4 with TRBJ2-3; D might be TRBD1 (5 bases). Trimming took off 6 bases at V and 4 bases at J, with 14 bases between the two ends. The CDR3 contains 14 residues. CDR3 sequence reads: CASSLTVGADTQYF. The CDR3 DNA sequence: TGTGCCAGCAGCCTGACAGTGGGCGCAGATACGCAGTATTTT.

This chain joins TRBV12-3 or TRBV12-4 and TRBJ1-2; a weak D match, TRBD1 (5 bases). V lost 4 bases and J 3 bases, leaving 9 bases between the germline ends. There are 13 residues in the CDR3. The CDR3 loop is CASSSGTYYGYTF. The CDR3 DNA follows: TGTGCCAGCAGTTCCGGGACTTACTATGGCTACACCTTC.

To note about this clonotype: A much larger clone lies a single base off, so this may be a read error. V is TRBV6-1 and J is TRBJ2-5, with D perhaps matching TRBD1 or TRBD2 (5 bases each). Germline CDR1 is MNHNS and CDR2 is SASEGT. With 7 bases removed from V and 5 bases from J, the gap between germline ends came to 20 bases. The CDR3 contains 15 residues. The CDR3 nucleotides read TGTGCCAGCAAACCCCGGGCAGGGAGTCGGGAGACCCAGTACTTC. It yields the protein CASKPRAGSRETQYF.

The chain combines TRBV11-2 with TRBJ2-3; D gene unclear. Trimming removed 0 bases from V and 6 bases from J, with 7 bases in between. The CDR3 extends over 13 amino acids. CDR1 and CDR2 (germline): SGHAT, FQNNGV. The CDR3 loop reads CASSLDLGDTQYF. CDR3 sequence (DNA): TGTGCCAGCAGCTTAGATCTCGGCGATACGCAGTATTTT. The variable domain in full, with the rest retrieved from reference TRBV11-2 and TRBJ2-3, is EAGVAQSPRYKIIEKRQSVAFWCNPISGHATLYWYQQILGQGPKLLIQFQNNGVVDDSQLPKDRFSAERLKGVDSTLKIQPAKLEDSAVYLCASSLDLGDTQYFGPGTRLTVL.

This clonotype appeared a few times. This rearrangement joins TRBV24-1 to TRBJ2-3, with D maybe TRBD2 (6 bases). This CDR3 comprises 14 residues. The germline CDR1 and CDR2 sequences are KGHDR and SFDVKD. With 3 bases removed from V and 5 bases from J, the gap between germline ends came to 11 bases. This CDR3 reads CATSDTRREDTQYF. Written as DNA, the CDR3 is TGTGCCACCAGTGATACCCGGAGGGAAGATACGCAGTATTTT.

This clonotype has at least ten counts. The chain links TRBV12-3 or TRBV12-4 to TRBJ2-1; weak D call: TRBD2 (6 bases). With 5 bases removed from V and 10 bases from J, the gap between germline ends came to 12 bases. This CDR3 has 12 amino acids. The CDR3 protein is CASSHGGIEQFF. DNA of the CDR3: TGTGCCAGCAGTCACGGCGGGATAGAGCAGTTCTTC.

The chain joins TRBV28 to TRBJ1-4, with 9 bases fitting TRBD1. Trimming at V came to 3 bases and at J to 5 bases, leaving 7 bases not matched to a gene. CDR1 is MDHEN and CDR2 is SYDVKM in the germline V gene. The CDR3 extends over 16 amino acids. The CDR3 region has the DNA TGTGCCAGCAGTTTGACCGGGACAGGGACAAATGAAAAACTGTTTTTT. It translates to CASSLTGTGTNEKLFF.

This clonotype was counted a few times. The V gene is TRBV12-3 or TRBV12-4, the J gene TRBJ1-1; maybe TRBD1 (6 bases). This CDR3 comprises 13 residues. Trimming took off 3 bases at V and 8 bases at J, with 13 bases between the two ends. This CDR3 is CASSFQGLSEAFF. CDR3 sequence (DNA): TGTGCCAGCAGTTTTCAGGGGTTGTCAGAAGCTTTCTTT.

Concerning this clonotype itself: This may be a read error, as it is one base from a much larger clone. The CDR3 DNA sequence: TGTGCCAGCAAGGGGCGAGAGATCCAGTACTTC. This encodes CASKGREIQYF. The chain uses TRBV28 and TRBJ2-5, with D maybe TRBD1 (5 bases). The germline CDR1 and CDR2 sequences are MDHEN and SYDVKM. This CDR3 region has 11 residues.

V gene TRBV18 combines with J gene TRBJ2-3; D may correspond to TRBD1 or TRBD2 (5 bases each). This CDR3 comprises 14 residues. Germline V gene lookup returns CDR1 KGHSH and CDR2 LQKENI. The V end was cut by 2 bases, the J end by 6 bases, with 12 bases between. CDR3 loop: CASSPLSGTDTQYF. DNA of the CDR3: TGTGCCAGCTCACCATTGTCAGGGACCGATACGCAGTATTTT.